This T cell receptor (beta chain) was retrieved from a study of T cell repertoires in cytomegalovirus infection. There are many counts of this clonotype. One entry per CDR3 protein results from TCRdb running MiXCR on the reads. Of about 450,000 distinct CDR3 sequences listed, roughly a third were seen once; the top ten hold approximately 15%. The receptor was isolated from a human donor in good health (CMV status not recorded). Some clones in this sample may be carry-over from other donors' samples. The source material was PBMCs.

The CDR3 DNA sequence: TGTGCCAGCAGCCAGGGGGGGCCAGGGGACCAGCCCCAGCATTTT. It codes for CASSQGGPGDQPQHF. The chain uses TRBV7-9 and TRBJ1-5; 7 bases are a match to TRBD1. Germline V gene sequence: CDR1 SEHNR, CDR2 FQNEAQ (reference sequence). The V segment lost 5 bases and the J segment 7 bases; nucleotides outside the gene matches: 11. CDR3 length: 15 amino acids.